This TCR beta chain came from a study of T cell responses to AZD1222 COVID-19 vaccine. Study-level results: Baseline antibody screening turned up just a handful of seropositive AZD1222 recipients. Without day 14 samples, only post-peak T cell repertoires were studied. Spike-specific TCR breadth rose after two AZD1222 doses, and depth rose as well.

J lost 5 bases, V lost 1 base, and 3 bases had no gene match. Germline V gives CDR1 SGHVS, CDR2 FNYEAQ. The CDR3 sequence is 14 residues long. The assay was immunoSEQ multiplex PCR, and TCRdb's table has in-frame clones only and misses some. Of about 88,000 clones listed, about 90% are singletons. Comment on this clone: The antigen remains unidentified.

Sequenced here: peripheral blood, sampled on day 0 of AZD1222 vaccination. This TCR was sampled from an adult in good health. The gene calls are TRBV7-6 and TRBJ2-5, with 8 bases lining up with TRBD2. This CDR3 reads CASSLEAGAETQYF. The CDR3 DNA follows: TGTGCCAGCAGCTTAGAAGCGGGAGCGGAGACCCAGTACTTC.